This T cell receptor (beta chain) was sequenced for a study of a mutant IDH1 vaccine in newly diagnosed glioma. Study-level points and caveats: It seemed that pseudoprogression was not linked to changes in the top peripheral T cell clonotypes.

The V gene's germline CDR1 is KGHSH and CDR2 LQKENI. With V trimmed by 1 base and J by 4 bases, 4 bases remained unmatched. The CDR3 has 15 residues. Indicated time point: baseline, week 1 (first vaccination visit). The treatment was: pre-vaccination baseline after standard-of-care therapy. Notes on this clone: Its target is not known.

Repertoires were generated with immunoSEQ multiplex PCR, while TCRdb's copy carries only in-frame clones and drops some. The profile shows around 50,000 clones, more than 80% of them singletons. The source of this sequence is a man aged 35 to 55 with glioma. This sequence joins TRBV18 and TRBJ2-7; 10 nucleotides agree with TRBD2. The sequencing used PBMCs, collected from a glioma patient treated with radiotherapy, temozolomide or both. Written as DNA, the CDR3 is TGTGCCAGCTCACCACTTGCTAGCGGGAGTTACGAGCAGTACTTC. Translating it yields CASSPLASGSYEQYF. Filled out from reference TRBV18 and TRBJ2-7, the complete variable domain reads NAGVMQNPRHLVRRRGQEARLRCSPMKGHSHVYWYRQLPEEGLKFMVYLQKENIIDESGMPKERFSAEFPKEGPSILRIQQVVRGDSAAYFCASSPLASGSYEQYFGPGTRLTVT.